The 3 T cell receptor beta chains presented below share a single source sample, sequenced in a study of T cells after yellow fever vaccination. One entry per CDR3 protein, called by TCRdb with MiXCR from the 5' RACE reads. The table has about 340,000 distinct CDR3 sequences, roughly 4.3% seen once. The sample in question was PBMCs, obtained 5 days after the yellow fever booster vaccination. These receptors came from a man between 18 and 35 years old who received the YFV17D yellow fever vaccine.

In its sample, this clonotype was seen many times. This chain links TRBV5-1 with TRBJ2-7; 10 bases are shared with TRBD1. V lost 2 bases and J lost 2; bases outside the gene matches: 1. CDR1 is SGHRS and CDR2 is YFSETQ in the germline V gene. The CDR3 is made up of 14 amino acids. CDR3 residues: CASSFGTGAYEQYF. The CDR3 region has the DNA TGCGCCAGCAGCTTCGGGACAGGGGCCTACGAGCAGTACTTC.

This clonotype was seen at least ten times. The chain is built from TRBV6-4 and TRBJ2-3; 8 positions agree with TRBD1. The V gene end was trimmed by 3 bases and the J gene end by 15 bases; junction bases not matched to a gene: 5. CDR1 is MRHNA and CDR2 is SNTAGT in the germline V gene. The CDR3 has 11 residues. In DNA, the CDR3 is TGTGCCAGCAGTGAGGGACAGGCAATATATTTT. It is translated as CASSEGQAIYF.

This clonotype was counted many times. CDR3 loop: CASFDRGRTGELFF. The CDR3 DNA reads TGTGCCAGCTTCGACAGGGGGCGAACCGGGGAGCTGTTTTTT. V usage is TRBV19 and J usage is TRBJ2-2, with TRBD1 matching 10 bases. Looked up from germline, CDR1 is LNHDA and CDR2 is SQIVND (reference sequence). V was pared by 9 bases and J by 5 bases, with 6 bases of the junction left unmatched. The CDR3 is 14 amino acids.